This TCR beta chain was sequenced during a study of CD8 T cells in Susac syndrome. CDR3 length: 13 residues. Germline CDR1 reads SQVTM; CDR2 reads ANQGSEA. The germline V and J ends were trimmed by 4 bases and 8 bases, with 15 bases remaining between them. With random hexamers, reverse transcription was performed on about 0.5 to 1 ug of RNA. The authors amplified TCR beta CDR3 across 54 Vbeta and 13 Jbeta using immunoSEQ multiplex PCR. TCRdb recomputed calls from the immunoSEQ multiplex PCR reads with MiXCR, one row per CDR3 protein. The sample records 150,000 to 200,000 distinct CDR3 sequences, 94% being singletons.

This sequence originates from a human donor with multiple sclerosis. The sequencing input was CD4+ T cells from PBMCs. This chain joins TRBV29-1 and TRBJ2-1; D tentatively reads TRBD1 or TRBD2 (6 bases each). The CDR3 spells CSVARPGADEQFF. CDR3 in DNA: TGCAGCGTTGCCCGACCGGGGGCCGATGAGCAGTTCTTC.